What follows are 12 T cell receptor beta chains derived from one specimen sequenced in a study of T cells in Graves' hyperthyroidism and ophthalmopathy (dated by TCRdb to about 2019). Receptor libraries were prepared by multiplex PCR. Instrument used: Illumina HiSeq 2000. The TCR beta CDR3 regions were amplified from the RNA transcripts. The first round of RT-PCR for the TCR CDR3 was performed with the HTBI primer set and the Qiagen OneStep RT-PCR kit. In TCRdb, the public reads were trimmed at Q25 with fastp and aligned with MiXCR, with productive beta chains retained. Rows with one shared CDR3 protein collapse into an entry with the most common genes and DNA. In all, the sample holds 300,000 to 450,000 distinct CDR3 sequences, and 15% to 18% of those were seen once. 28% of the sample is taken by the ten largest. The sample consisted of blood. All receptors come from a woman under 30 with Graves' hyperthyroidism that later progressed to Graves' ophthalmopathy.

This clonotype was picked up a small number of times. The V call is TRBV5-8, the J call TRBJ2-3, with TRBD2 identical over 9 bases. The germline gives CDR1 SGHTS, CDR2 YDEGEE. Trimming at V came to 0 bases and at J to 8 bases, leaving 4 bases not matched to a gene. This CDR3 is built from 14 residues. The CDR3 DNA sequence: TGTGCCAGCAGCTTGGTAGCGGGGGTGGGTACGCAGTATTTT. Protein product: CASSLVAGVGTQYF.

In its sample, this clonotype was seen many times. This chain links TRBV30 with TRBJ1-1, with TRBD1 matching over 7 bases. The V and J ends lost 3 bases and 4 bases, in that order; junction bases with no gene match: 5. Germline V gene sequence: CDR1 GTSNPN, CDR2 SVGIG (reference sequence). CDR3 length equals 13 residues. CDR3 residues: CAWSPQGGTEAFF. The CDR3 DNA sequence: TGTGCCTGGAGCCCTCAGGGGGGCACTGAAGCTTTCTTT.

Of note for this clonotype: An end of the junction differs from the germline gene, which may be a read error. The CDR3 reads CASSFTDLQDF. In nucleotides, the CDR3 is TGTGCCAGCAGCTTCACCGACCTACAGGATTTT. This chain connects TRBV7-9 to TRBJ2-3, with D possibly TRBD1 on 5 matching bases. CDR3 length: 11 residues. Germline CDR1 and CDR2: SEHNR and FQNEAQ (reference sequence). Variable domain in full (rest from reference TRBV7-9 and TRBJ2-3): DTGVSQNPRHKITKRGQNVTFRCDPISEHNRLYWYRQTLGQGPEFLTYFQNEAQLEKSRLLSDRFSAERPKGSFSTLEIQRTEQGDSAMYLCASSFTDLQDFGPGTRLTVL.

The chain couples TRBV19 to TRBJ2-5; no definite D call. Germline V gives CDR1 LNHDA, CDR2 SQIVND (reference sequence). Deletions cut 5 bases from V and 5 bases from J, with 12 bases between. The CDR3 has 13 amino acids. CDR3 coding DNA: TGTGCCAGTAGTCCTGCGTCACCGGAGACCCAGTACTTC. Translation: CASSPASPETQYF. Using reference TRBV19 and TRBJ2-5 for the parts outside the CDR3, the full variable domain is DGGITQSPKYLFRKEGQNVTLSCEQNLNHDAMYWYRQDPGQGLRLIYYSQIVNDFQKGDIAEGYSVSREKKESFPLTVTSAQKNPTAFYLCASSPASPETQYFGPGTRLLVL.

Worth noting for this clonotype: With a much larger clone just one base away, this may be a read error. J is TRBJ1-5 and V is TRBV7-2; D possibly corresponds to TRBD1 (5 bases). This CDR3 has 18 residues. The germline V gene has CDR1 SGHTA and CDR2 FQGNSA. The ends were cut back, 1 base at V and 2 bases at J, with 18 bases in the middle. CDR3 in DNA: TGTGCCAGCAGCTTAGGCGTGCGAGGGGAAGAAGGCAATCAGCCCCAGCATTTT. Translation: CASSLGVRGEEGNQPQHF.

The V and J genes are TRBV4-2 and TRBJ1-6; 7 positions match TRBD1. Trimming took 2 bases from V and 5 from J; bases not matched to a gene: 0. Per the germline V gene, CDR1 is LGHNA and CDR2 is YNFKEQ. The CDR3 is 14 residues long. The CDR3 DNA reads as TGTGCCAGCAGCCAACAGGGGGATAATTCACCCCTCCACTTT. This translates into CASSQQGDNSPLHF.

This clonotype was recorded at least ten times. The chain links TRBV4-1 to TRBJ2-5; 8 nucleotides match TRBD1. Germline trimming cut 4 bases from V and 3 bases from J; bases unmatched to any gene: 1. Germline lookup yields CDR1 MGHRA and CDR2 YSYEKL. The CDR3 spans 13 residues. CDR3 DNA: TGCGCCAGCAGCCGGGGACAGGAAGAGACCCAGTACTTC. Residues: CASSRGQEETQYF.

Ten or more counts support this clonotype. V is TRBV28 and J is TRBJ1-3; tentative D call: TRBD1 (5 bases). This CDR3 has 15 residues. Trimming stripped 3 bases from V and 0 bases from J, with 9 bases between. The V gene's germline CDR1 is MDHEN and CDR2 SYDVKM. CDR3 nucleotide sequence: TGTGCCAGCAGTTTGGGGGATGTCTCTGGAAACACCATATATTTT. Translation: CASSLGDVSGNTIYF.

This clonotype was counted between two and nine times. The chain carries TRBV5-4 and TRBJ2-3; 12 nucleotides match TRBD2. This CDR3 has 17 amino acids. In germline, CDR1 is SGHNT, CDR2 YYREEE (reference sequence). The ends lost 0 bases at V and 2 bases at J; junction bases unmatched: 4. CDR3 amino acids: CASSLETSGSPTDTQYF. The CDR3, as DNA: TGTGCCAGCAGCTTGGAGACTAGCGGGAGTCCCACAGATACGCAGTATTTT.

This chain connects TRBV7-8 to TRBJ2-3; tentative D call: TRBD2 (6 bases). The ends were cut back, 5 bases at V and 4 bases at J, with 13 bases in the middle. The CDR3 is 14 residues long. Germline V lookup: CDR1 SGHVS, CDR2 FQNEAQ. The CDR3 DNA reads as TGTGCCAGCAGCCCGACTAGGGTGGCAGATACGCAGTATTTT. This gives the protein CASSPTRVADTQYF.

This clonotype was observed a few times. The chain couples TRBV27 to TRBJ2-2; D unresolved. Germline V CDR1 and CDR2: MNHEY, SMNVEV (reference sequence). This CDR3 has 15 amino acids. Trimming shortened V by 7 bases and J by 7 bases, and 19 bases separated the two germline ends. The CDR3, as DNA: TGTGCCAGCAAAATCCTAGGCGGATGGAACGGGGAGCTGTTTTTT. Encoded protein: CASKILGGWNGELFF.

With regard to this clonotype: A read error is possible here, since a much larger clone lies one base away. J is TRBJ2-2 and V is TRBV7-8, with 8 bases aligning to TRBD1. Germline V gene lookup returns CDR1 SGHVS and CDR2 FQNEAQ. This CDR3 contains 17 residues. V lost 3 bases and J lost 4; bases outside the gene matches: 10. CDR3 coding DNA: TGTGCCAGCAGCTTTACAGGGGGACCTGGGCGCACCGGGGAGCTGTTTTTT. Amino acid sequence: CASSFTGGPGRTGELFF.